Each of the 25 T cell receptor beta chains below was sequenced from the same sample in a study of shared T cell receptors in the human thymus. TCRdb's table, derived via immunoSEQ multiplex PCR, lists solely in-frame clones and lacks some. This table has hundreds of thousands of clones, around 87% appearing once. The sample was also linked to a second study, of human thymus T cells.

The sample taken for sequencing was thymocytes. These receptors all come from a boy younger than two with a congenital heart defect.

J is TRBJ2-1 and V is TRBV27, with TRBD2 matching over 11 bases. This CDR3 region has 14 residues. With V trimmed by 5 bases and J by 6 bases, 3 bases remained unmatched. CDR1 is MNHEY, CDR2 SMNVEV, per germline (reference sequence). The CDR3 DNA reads TGTGCCAGCAGTGCAACTAGCGGGGGCAATGAGCAGTTCTTC. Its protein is CASSATSGGNEQFF.

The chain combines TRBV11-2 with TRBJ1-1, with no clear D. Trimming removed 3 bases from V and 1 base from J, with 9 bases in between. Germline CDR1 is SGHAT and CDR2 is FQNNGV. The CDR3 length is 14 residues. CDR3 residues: CASSLAGRNTEAFF. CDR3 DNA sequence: TGTGCCAGCAGCTTGGCGGGTAGGAACACTGAAGCTTTCTTT. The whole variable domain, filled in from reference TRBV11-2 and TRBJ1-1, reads EAGVAQSPRYKIIEKRQSVAFWCNPISGHATLYWYQQILGQGPKLLIQFQNNGVVDDSQLPKDRFSAERLKGVDSTLKIQPAKLEDSAVYLCASSLAGRNTEAFFGQGTRLTVV.

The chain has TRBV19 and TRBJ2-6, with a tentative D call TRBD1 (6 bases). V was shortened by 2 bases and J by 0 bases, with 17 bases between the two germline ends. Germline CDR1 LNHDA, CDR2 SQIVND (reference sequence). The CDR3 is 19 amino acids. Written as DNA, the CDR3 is TGTGCCAGTAGTATACCCGGGGACACCCAATACTCTGGGGCCAACGTCCTGACTTTC. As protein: CASSIPGDTQYSGANVLTF.

DNA of the CDR3: TGTGCCAGCAGTCTACTTAATCACGAGGGCGGGAGGGCTTACGAGCAGTACTTC. It specifies CASSLLNHEGGRAYEQYF. V and J are TRBV28 and TRBJ2-7, with TRBD2 identical over 9 bases. This CDR3 contains 18 residues. Trimming took 5 bases from V and 4 from J; bases not matched to a gene: 18. CDR1 and CDR2 (germline): MDHEN, SYDVKM.

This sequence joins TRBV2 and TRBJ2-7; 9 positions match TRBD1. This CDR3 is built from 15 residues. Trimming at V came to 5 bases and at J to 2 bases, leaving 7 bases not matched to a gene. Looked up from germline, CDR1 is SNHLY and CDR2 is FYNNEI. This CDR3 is CASSPRQGGTYEQYF. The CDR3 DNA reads TGTGCCAGCAGTCCTCGACAGGGGGGAACCTACGAGCAGTACTTC.

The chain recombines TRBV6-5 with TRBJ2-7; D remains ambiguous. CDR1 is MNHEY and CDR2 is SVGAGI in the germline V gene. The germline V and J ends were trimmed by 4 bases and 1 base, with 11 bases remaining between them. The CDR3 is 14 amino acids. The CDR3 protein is CASSSPTPSYEQYF. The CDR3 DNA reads TGTGCCAGCAGTTCCCCGACACCTTCCTACGAGCAGTACTTC.

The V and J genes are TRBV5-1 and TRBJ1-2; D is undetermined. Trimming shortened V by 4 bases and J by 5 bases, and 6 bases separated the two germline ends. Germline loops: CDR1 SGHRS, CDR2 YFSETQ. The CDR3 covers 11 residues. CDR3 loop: CASSGRYGYTF. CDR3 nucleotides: TGCGCCAGCAGCGGGAGGTATGGCTACACCTTC.

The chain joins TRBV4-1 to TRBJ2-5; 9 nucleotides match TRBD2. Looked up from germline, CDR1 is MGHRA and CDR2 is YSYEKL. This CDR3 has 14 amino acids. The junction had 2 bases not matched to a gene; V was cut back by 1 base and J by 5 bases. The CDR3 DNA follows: TGCGCCAGCAGCCAAGTCACTAGCGGGGAGACCCAGTACTTC. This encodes CASSQVTSGETQYF.

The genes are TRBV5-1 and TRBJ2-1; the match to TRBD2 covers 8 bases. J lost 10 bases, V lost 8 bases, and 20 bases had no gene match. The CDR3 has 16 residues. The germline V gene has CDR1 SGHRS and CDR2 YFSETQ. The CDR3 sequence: CASHPRATGGLEEQFF. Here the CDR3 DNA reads TGCGCCAGTCACCCAAGGGCTACGGGGGGGCTGGAGGAGCAGTTCTTC.

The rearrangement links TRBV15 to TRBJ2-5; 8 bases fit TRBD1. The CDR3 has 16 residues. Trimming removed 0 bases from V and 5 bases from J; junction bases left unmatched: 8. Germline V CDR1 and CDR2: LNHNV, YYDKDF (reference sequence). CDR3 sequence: CATSRDLAGGEETQYF. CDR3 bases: TGTGCCACCAGCAGAGATCTGGCAGGGGGCGAGGAGACCCAGTACTTC.

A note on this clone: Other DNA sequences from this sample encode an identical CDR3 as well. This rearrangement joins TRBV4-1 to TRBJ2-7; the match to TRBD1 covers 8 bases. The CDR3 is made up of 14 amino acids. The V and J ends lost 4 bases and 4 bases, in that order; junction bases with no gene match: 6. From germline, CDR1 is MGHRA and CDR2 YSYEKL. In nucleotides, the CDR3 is TGCGCCAGCAGCCCTGGACAGGGATCTTACGAGCAGTACTTC. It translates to CASSPGQGSYEQYF.

The DNA for the CDR3 is TGTGCCAGCAGTCTCATGACAGGGGATACTGAAGCTTTCTTT. Its translation is CASSLMTGDTEAFF. The chain employs TRBV28 and TRBJ1-1; TRBD1 matches at 8 bases. J gave up 5 bases and V 5 bases, and 7 bases lay outside the gene matches. This CDR3 is built from 14 residues. Germline CDR1 MDHEN, CDR2 SYDVKM.

The CDR3 DNA sequence: TGCGCCAGCAGCCTCTTTACAGGCGGCTCCCTTGTCTACACCTTC. Protein sequence: CASSLFTGGSLVYTF. V and J are TRBV4-3 and TRBJ1-2; possibly TRBD1 for D (5 bases). The CDR3 covers 15 residues. With 4 bases removed from V and 10 bases from J, the gap between germline ends came to 22 bases. Germline loops: CDR1 LGHNA, CDR2 YSLEER.

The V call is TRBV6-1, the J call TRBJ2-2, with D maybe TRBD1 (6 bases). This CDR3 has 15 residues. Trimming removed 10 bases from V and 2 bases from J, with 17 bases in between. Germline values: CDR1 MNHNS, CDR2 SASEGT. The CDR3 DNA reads TGTGCCACTTCATCGGGGACATCAAACACCGGGGAGCTGTTTTTT. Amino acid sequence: CATSSGTSNTGELFF.

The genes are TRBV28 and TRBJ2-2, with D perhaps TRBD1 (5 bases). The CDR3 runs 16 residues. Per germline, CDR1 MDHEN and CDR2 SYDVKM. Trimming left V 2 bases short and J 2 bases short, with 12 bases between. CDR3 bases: TGTGCCAGCAGTTTAGTTAGGCAGGGCAACACCGGGGAGCTGTTTTTT. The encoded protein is CASSLVRQGNTGELFF. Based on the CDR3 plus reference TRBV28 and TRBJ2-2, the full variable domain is DVKVTQSSRYLVKRTGEKVFLECVQDMDHENMFWYRQDPGLGLRLIYFSYDVKMKEKGDIPEGYSVSREKKERFSLILESASTNQTSMYLCASSLVRQGNTGELFFGEGSRLTVL.

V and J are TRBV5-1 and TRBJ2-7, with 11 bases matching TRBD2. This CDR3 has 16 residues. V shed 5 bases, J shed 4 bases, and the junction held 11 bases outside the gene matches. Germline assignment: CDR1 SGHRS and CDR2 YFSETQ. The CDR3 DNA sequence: TGCGCCAGCAGTCTAGCGGGAGGCGGTAGTAGGTACGAGCAGTACTTC. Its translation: CASSLAGGGSRYEQYF.

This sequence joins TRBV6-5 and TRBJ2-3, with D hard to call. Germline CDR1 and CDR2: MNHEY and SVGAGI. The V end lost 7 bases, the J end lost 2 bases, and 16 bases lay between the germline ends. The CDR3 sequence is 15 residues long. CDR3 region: CASIEGRVLTDTQYF. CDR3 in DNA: TGTGCCAGCATCGAAGGCCGGGTCCTCACAGATACGCAGTATTTT.

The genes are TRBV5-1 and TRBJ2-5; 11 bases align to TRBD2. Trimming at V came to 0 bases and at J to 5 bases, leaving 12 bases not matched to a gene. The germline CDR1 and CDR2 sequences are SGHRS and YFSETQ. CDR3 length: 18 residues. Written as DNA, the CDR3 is TGCGCCAGCAGCTTGGCGAAACTAGCGGGAGTCGTGTCGGAGACCCAGTACTTC. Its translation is CASSLAKLAGVVSETQYF.

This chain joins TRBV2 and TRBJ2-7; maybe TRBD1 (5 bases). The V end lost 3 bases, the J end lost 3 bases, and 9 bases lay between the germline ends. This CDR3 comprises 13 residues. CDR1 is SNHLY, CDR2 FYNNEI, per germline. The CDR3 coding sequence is TGTGCCAGCAGTGAGACAGCTTACTACGAGCAGTACTTC. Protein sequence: CASSETAYYEQYF.

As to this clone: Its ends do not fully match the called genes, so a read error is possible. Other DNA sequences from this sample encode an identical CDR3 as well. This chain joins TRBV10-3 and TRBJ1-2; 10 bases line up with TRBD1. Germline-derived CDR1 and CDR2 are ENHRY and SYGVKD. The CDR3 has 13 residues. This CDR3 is CAISGGQGKRYTF. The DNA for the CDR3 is TGTGCTATCAGTGGGGGACAGGGGAAGCGCTACACCTTC.

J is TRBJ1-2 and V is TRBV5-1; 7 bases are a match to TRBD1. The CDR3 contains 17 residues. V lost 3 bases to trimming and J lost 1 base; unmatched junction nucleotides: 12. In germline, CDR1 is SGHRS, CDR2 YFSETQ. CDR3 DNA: TGCGCCAGCAGCTCGGCCGGGACAGCGTATCTTAACTATGGCTACACCTTC. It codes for CASSSAGTAYLNYGYTF.

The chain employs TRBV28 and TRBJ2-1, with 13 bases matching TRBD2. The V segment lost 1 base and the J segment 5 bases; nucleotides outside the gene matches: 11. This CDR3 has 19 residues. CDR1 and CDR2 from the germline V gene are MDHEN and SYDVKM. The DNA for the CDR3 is TGTGCCAGCAGTTTATCCGGACTAGCGGGAGAATATATAGACAATGAGCAGTTCTTC. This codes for CASSLSGLAGEYIDNEQFF.

The DNA for the CDR3 is TGCGCCAGCAGCCAAGACCTTACCGGGACAGGGGGCTACGAGCAGTACTTC. It codes for CASSQDLTGTGGYEQYF. The rearrangement links TRBV4-3 to TRBJ2-7; 11 nucleotides match TRBD1. Losses at the gene ends were 0 bases for V and 3 bases for J; bases not matched to a gene: 7. Germline V gives CDR1 LGHNA, CDR2 YSLEER. The CDR3 spans 17 residues.

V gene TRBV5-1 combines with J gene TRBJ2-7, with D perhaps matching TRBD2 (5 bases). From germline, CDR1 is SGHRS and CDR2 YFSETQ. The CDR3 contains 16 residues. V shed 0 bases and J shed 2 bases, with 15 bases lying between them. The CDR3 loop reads CASSLGRFPGAYEQYF. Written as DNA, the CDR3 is TGCGCCAGCAGCTTGGGTCGATTCCCCGGGGCCTACGAGCAGTACTTC. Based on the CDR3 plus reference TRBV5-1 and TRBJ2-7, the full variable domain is KAGVTQTPRYLIKTRGQQVTLSCSPISGHRSVSWYQQTPGQGLQFLFEYFSETQRNKGNFPGRFSGRQFSNSRSEMNVSTLELGDSALYLCASSLGRFPGAYEQYFGPGTRLTVT.

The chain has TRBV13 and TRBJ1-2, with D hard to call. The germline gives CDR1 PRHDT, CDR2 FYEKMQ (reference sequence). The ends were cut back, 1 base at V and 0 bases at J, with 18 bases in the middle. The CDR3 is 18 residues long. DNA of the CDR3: TGTGCCAGCAGCTTAGAATGGCGCGTGAGGTCCGCTAACTATGGCTACACCTTC. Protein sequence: CASSLEWRVRSANYGYTF. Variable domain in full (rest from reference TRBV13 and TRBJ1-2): AAGVIQSPRHLIKEKRETATLKCYPIPRHDTVYWYQQGPGQDPQFLISFYEKMQSDKGSIPDRFSAQQFSDYHSELNMSSLELGDSALYFCASSLEWRVRSANYGYTFGSGTRLTVV.